The 31 T cell receptor beta chains in this list originate from one sample, sequenced in a study of T cells in Graves' hyperthyroidism and ophthalmopathy (dated by TCRdb to between 2018 and 2021). Libraries were built with multiplex PCR. TCRdb lists the instrument as Illumina HiSeq 2000. TCR beta CDR3 regions were amplified from RNA transcripts. The TCR CDR3 was subjected to a first round of RT-PCR using the HTBI primer set and the Qiagen OneStep RT-PCR kit. The public reads were reprocessed in TCRdb via fastp at Q25 and MiXCR, keeping in-frame beta chains. Records with the same CDR3 protein are collapsed into one entry carrying the most frequent genes and DNA. This sample is represented by some 600,000 distinct CDR3 sequences; roughly 13% of them were singletons. The biggest ten clones account for roughly 5.7% of the sample. Sequencing was carried out using blood. The receptors stem from a woman in her thirties with Graves' hyperthyroidism that later progressed to Graves' ophthalmopathy.

There are many counts of this clonotype. This chain joins TRBV29-1 and TRBJ1-2; TRBD1 aligns across 7 bases. V shed 1 base and J 4 bases; nucleotides not matched to a gene: 6. Germline V gene data show CDR1 as SQVTM and CDR2 as ANQGSEA. The CDR3 extends over 14 amino acids. CDR3 DNA sequence: TGCAGCGTTGAAGGACAGGGAGGAGGCTATGGCTACACCTTC. It codes for CSVEGQGGGYGYTF.

This sequence joins TRBV14 and TRBJ2-1; D not certain. From germline, CDR1 is SGHDN and CDR2 FVKESK. There are 15 residues in the CDR3. With 1 base removed from V and 2 bases from J, the gap between germline ends came to 9 bases. The CDR3 protein is CASSQVGNTYNEQFF. Here the CDR3 DNA reads TGTGCCAGCAGCCAAGTGGGGAATACCTACAATGAGCAGTTCTTC. The full variable domain, rest sourced from reference TRBV14 and TRBJ2-1, is EAGVTQFPSHSVIEKGQTVTLRCDPISGHDNLYWYRRVMGKEIKFLLHFVKESKQDESGMPNNRFLAERTGGTYSTLKVQPAELEDSGVYFCASSQVGNTYNEQFFGPGTRLTVL.

The CDR3 here is CASSPDRASYNEQFF. CDR3 DNA: TGCGCCAGCAGCCCGGACAGGGCCTCCTACAATGAGCAGTTCTTC. The chain recombines TRBV4-1 with TRBJ2-1; TRBD1 aligns across 8 bases. After removal of 4 bases from V and 0 bases from J, the junction contained 2 bases not matched to a gene. This CDR3 contains 15 residues. Germline V gives CDR1 MGHRA, CDR2 YSYEKL.

Worth noting for this clonotype: A much larger clone differs from this one at a single base, so this may be a read error. The CDR3 DNA is TGTGCTTCCGCCGGGGGGGCGTACAATGAGCAGTTCTTC. Translation gives CASAGGAYNEQFF. The chain carries TRBV10-3 and TRBJ2-1; 8 nucleotides align to TRBD2. CDR1 is ENHRY, CDR2 SYGVKD, per germline. The CDR3 loop spans 13 amino acids.

In its sample, this clonotype was seen many times. The J gene is TRBJ1-5, the V gene TRBV28; D perhaps matches TRBD1 (5 bases). CDR1 and CDR2 (germline): MDHEN, SYDVKM. Trimming pared 8 bases from V and 2 bases from J, leaving 7 bases between. CDR3 length: 12 amino acids. CDR3 coding DNA: TGTGCCAGCGGGGGAGGCAATCAGCCCCAGCATTTT. It is translated as CASGGGNQPQHF.

About this clonotype: A much larger clone sits a single nucleotide away, making a read error possible. V is TRBV7-2 and J is TRBJ2-7, with D unclear. The CDR3 has 14 residues. Per the germline V gene, CDR1 is SGHTA and CDR2 is FQGNSA. V was clipped by 2 bases and J by 4 bases, with 12 bases between them. CDR3 DNA: TGTGCCAGCAGCTTATTTTTCGAACCATACGAGCAGTACTTC. This codes for CASSLFFEPYEQYF.

There are many counts of this clonotype. V gene TRBV20-1 combines with J gene TRBJ2-2; TRBD2 is a possible D gene (5 bases). The V end was cut by 6 bases, the J end by 2 bases, with 16 bases between. The CDR3 consists of 15 residues. The germline CDR1 and CDR2 sequences are DFQATT and SNEGSKA (reference sequence). The CDR3 is CSAPFAEANTGELFF. The CDR3 DNA sequence: TGCAGTGCCCCATTTGCGGAGGCCAACACCGGGGAGCTGTTTTTT.

In this sample, this clonotype turned up many times. The chain employs TRBV11-3 and TRBJ2-1; D might be TRBD1 (6 bases). CDR1 and CDR2 from the germline V gene are SGHNT and YENEEA. Trimming left V 3 bases short and J 3 bases short, with 12 bases between. This CDR3 spans 15 amino acids. The chain's CDR3 is CASSFGQSGYNEQFF. The CDR3 DNA sequence: TGTGCCAGCAGCTTCGGACAGTCCGGCTACAATGAGCAGTTCTTC.

This clonotype was seen many times. The V call is TRBV20-1, the J call TRBJ2-3; D is undetermined. CDR1 is DFQATT, CDR2 SNEGSKA, per germline (reference sequence). The V gene lost 2 bases and the J gene lost 4 bases, with 10 bases spanning the gap. The CDR3 consists of 13 residues. The CDR3 loop reads CSARLIAADTQYF. CDR3 nucleotides: TGCAGTGCTAGATTAATAGCTGCAGATACGCAGTATTTT.

In this sample, this clonotype turned up a few times. This chain uses TRBV7-2 with TRBJ1-6; 7 bases are shared with TRBD1. The CDR3 is 13 residues long. Germline CDR1 reads SGHTA; CDR2 reads FQGNSA. Losses at the gene ends were 5 bases for V and 7 bases for J; bases not matched to a gene: 2. The DNA for the CDR3 is TGTGCCAGCAGCGAGGGACAGAATTCACCCCTCCACTTT. This encodes CASSEGQNSPLHF.

V gene TRBV10-3 combines with J gene TRBJ1-4; D unresolved. The CDR3 has 14 amino acids. The germline V gene has CDR1 ENHRY and CDR2 SYGVKD. V was clipped by 0 bases and J by 6 bases, with 8 bases between them. CDR3 bases: TGTGCCATCAGTGAGTCGGTCACAGATGAAAAACTGTTTTTT. It codes for CAISESVTDEKLFF.

This clonotype was observed at least ten times. The chain recombines TRBV7-6 with TRBJ2-7; tentative D call: TRBD2 (5 bases). The V end was cut by 2 bases, the J end by 4 bases, with 9 bases between. CDR3 length equals 13 residues. CDR1 and CDR2 (germline): SGHVS, FNYEAQ. CDR3 coding DNA: TGTGCCAGCAGCTTAAACGGGATTTACGAGCAGTACTTC. Translating gives CASSLNGIYEQYF. The variable domain in full, completed from reference TRBV7-6 and TRBJ2-7, reads GAGVSQSPRYKVTKRGQDVALRCDPISGHVSLYWYRQALGQGPEFLTYFNYEAQQDKSGLPNDRFSAERPEGSISTLTIQRTEQRDSAMYRCASSLNGIYEQYFGPGTRLTVT.

This clonotype was seen many times. The chain has TRBV2 and TRBJ1-1; tentatively, D is TRBD1 (6 bases). This CDR3 has 13 amino acids. V was clipped by 7 bases and J by 5 bases, with 14 bases between them. Germline CDR1 and CDR2: SNHLY and FYNNEI. The CDR3 reads CASTEGGETEAFF. CDR3 DNA: TGTGCCAGCACCGAAGGGGGGGAAACTGAAGCTTTCTTT.

In this sample, this clonotype turned up many times. This chain connects TRBV24-1 to TRBJ1-2; 9 positions agree with TRBD1. The V gene's germline CDR1 is KGHDR and CDR2 SFDVKD. The CDR3 extends over 15 amino acids. With 4 bases clipped from V and 6 bases from J, the junction kept 8 bases outside the gene matches. The CDR3 bases are TGTGCCACCAGTGACCGACAGGGGGGAGATGATGGCTACACCTTC. Translating gives CATSDRQGGDDGYTF.

This clonotype was seen at least ten times. V and J are TRBV2 and TRBJ2-7, with 8 bases that match TRBD1. V lost 2 bases, J lost 2 bases, and 5 bases stayed unmatched. CDR1 SNHLY and CDR2 FYNNEI come from the germline V gene. The CDR3 length is 15 residues. The CDR3 DNA follows: TGTGCCAGCAGTGAACTGGGACAGGCCGCCTACGAGCAGTACTTC. Its translation: CASSELGQAAYEQYF.

This clonotype has a count of ten or more. CDR3 in DNA: TGTGCCAGCAGCTCCCAGGACAGGCAGCTCTACGAGCAGTACTTC. It is translated as CASSSQDRQLYEQYF. The chain uses TRBV11-2 and TRBJ2-7; 7 bases line up with TRBD1. Germline V gene lookup returns CDR1 SGHAT and CDR2 FQNNGV. V dropped 4 bases and J dropped 3; count of bases not matched to a gene: 9. This CDR3 contains 15 residues.

In this sample, this clonotype turned up many times. This chain joins TRBV27 and TRBJ2-2; 7 positions agree with TRBD2. Germline loops: CDR1 MNHEY, CDR2 SMNVEV (reference sequence). The CDR3 contains 16 residues. The J segment lost 6 bases and the V segment lost 0 bases, leaving 7 bases of the junction unmatched. The CDR3 is CASSLSSGWGAGELFF. In DNA form, the CDR3 reads TGTGCCAGCAGTTTATCTAGCGGGTGGGGGGCCGGGGAGCTGTTTTTT.

The sample holds many counts of this clonotype. CDR3 amino acids: CASSSGTGANLNTEAFF. The CDR3 region has the DNA TGCGCCAGCAGTTCCGGGACAGGGGCAAATCTGAACACTGAAGCTTTCTTT. V usage is TRBV10-2 and J usage is TRBJ1-1; 10 bases agree with TRBD1. J gave up 0 bases and V 5 bases, and 9 bases lay outside the gene matches. This CDR3 spans 17 amino acids. CDR1 is WSHSY and CDR2 is SAAADI in the germline V gene.

This clonotype was detected only a few times. This chain uses TRBV29-1 with TRBJ2-1, with no clear D. CDR3 size: 11 residues. The germline V gene has CDR1 SQVTM and CDR2 ANQGSEA. V lost 5 bases and J 7 bases, leaving 9 bases between the germline ends. The DNA for the CDR3 is TGCAGCGTTCGCGACGGAAATGAGCAGTTCTTC. Residues: CSVRDGNEQFF.

This clonotype was counted many times. At one boundary the junction diverges from the germline segment, which might be a read error. The rearrangement joins TRBV5-1 to TRBJ2-5; 11 bases are a match to TRBD2. The CDR3 spans 15 residues. Per the germline V gene, CDR1 is SGHRS and CDR2 is YFSETQ. The CDR3 sequence: CASSPGTSGQETQYF. The CDR3 bases are TGTGCCAGCAGCCCCGGGACTAGCGGCCAAGAGACCCAGTACTTC.

This rearrangement joins TRBV6-1 to TRBJ2-3, with D tentatively TRBD2 (7 bases). This CDR3 comprises 14 residues. Germline-derived CDR1 and CDR2 are MNHNS and SASEGT. The V end lost 6 bases, the J end lost 7 bases, and 17 bases lay between the germline ends. This CDR3 reads CASSRGAQVNTQYF. The CDR3 nucleotides are TGTGCCAGCAGCCGGGGGGCGCAAGTCAATACGCAGTATTTT.

This chain joins TRBV12-3 or TRBV12-4 and TRBJ2-3; 14 nucleotides agree with TRBD2. V was clipped by 4 bases and J by 3 bases; unmatched bases: 3. The CDR3 is 16 amino acids. This chain's CDR3 is CASSWGLAGETDTQYF. Written as DNA, the CDR3 is TGTGCCAGCAGTTGGGGACTAGCGGGAGAGACAGATACGCAGTATTTT.

The sample holds many counts of this clonotype. The chain couples TRBV2 to TRBJ2-5; TRBD2 aligns across 7 bases. Germline-derived CDR1 and CDR2 are SNHLY and FYNNEI. V dropped 2 bases and J dropped 3; count of bases not matched to a gene: 3. This CDR3 is built from 14 residues. The CDR3 spells CASSERLAEETQYF. CDR3 nucleotides: TGTGCCAGCAGTGAAAGGCTAGCGGAAGAGACCCAGTACTTC.

The table lists this clonotype with many counts. The chain employs TRBV18 and TRBJ2-7; the match to TRBD1 covers 10 bases. CDR1 and CDR2 (germline): KGHSH, LQKENI. Trimming took 3 bases from V and 5 from J; bases not matched to a gene: 4. The CDR3 is 14 amino acids. The CDR3 bases are TGTGCCAGCTCACCGGACAGGGGGGAACACGAGCAGTACTTC. Protein: CASSPDRGEHEQYF.

The chain links TRBV9 to TRBJ2-1, with TRBD2 matching over 7 bases. V gave up 2 bases and J gave up 7 bases; unmatched junction bases: 6. Germline loops: CDR1 SGDLS, CDR2 YYNGEE. CDR3 length: 14 amino acids. The CDR3 nucleotides are TGTGCCAGCAGCGTTGCGGGAGCGTGGAATGAGCAGTTCTTC. This sequence encodes CASSVAGAWNEQFF.

Many counts were recorded for this clonotype. The CDR3 is CASSYDSRGTQYF. The DNA for the CDR3 is TGTGCCAGCAGTTACGATTCGCGGGGGACCCAGTACTTC. The chain combines TRBV6-2 or TRBV6-3 with TRBJ2-5; D is perhaps TRBD2 (6 bases). Germline CDR1 and CDR2: MNHEY and SVGEGT. The CDR3 has 13 amino acids. V lost 2 bases to trimming and J lost 7 bases, with 11 bases between them.

This clonotype occurred many times. The J gene is TRBJ1-5, the V gene TRBV19; no reliable D call. Deletions cut 2 bases from V and 6 bases from J, with 14 bases between. The CDR3 runs 15 residues. CDR1 and CDR2 (germline): LNHDA, SQIVND (reference sequence). CDR3 sequence reads: CASSIPRRASQPQHF. The CDR3 region has the DNA TGTGCCAGTAGTATACCTCGGAGGGCTAGTCAGCCCCAGCATTTT.

This clonotype was recorded at least ten times. The DNA of the CDR3 is TGTGCCAGCACCTCCAAGGGGGGAGGTACTGAAGCTTTCTTT. Protein sequence: CASTSKGGGTEAFF. The chain combines TRBV2 with TRBJ1-1; tentatively, D is TRBD1 (6 bases). Germline loops: CDR1 SNHLY, CDR2 FYNNEI. Trimming removed 7 bases from V and 5 bases from J, with 17 bases in between. There are 14 residues in the CDR3.

This clonotype was counted a few times. The chain is built from TRBV5-1 and TRBJ2-1, with D perhaps assigned TRBD1 or TRBD2 (5 bases each). Looked up from germline, CDR1 is SGHRS and CDR2 is YFSETQ. This CDR3 contains 14 residues. Trimming removed 7 bases from V and 8 bases from J, with 19 bases in between. The CDR3 here is CASPPGRTLYEQFF. In DNA, the CDR3 is TGCGCCAGCCCACCGGGACGGACCTTGTATGAGCAGTTCTTC.

This clonotype was found many times. The chain links TRBV12-3 or TRBV12-4 to TRBJ2-7, with 7 bases matching TRBD2. V was clipped by 2 bases and J by 5 bases; unmatched bases: 6. The CDR3 consists of 14 residues. CDR3 region: CASSLLGGPNEQYF. CDR3 bases: TGTGCCAGCAGTTTATTGGGAGGGCCCAACGAGCAGTACTTC.

This clonotype occurred many times. The chain couples TRBV7-2 to TRBJ1-5; D possibly corresponds to TRBD1 (5 bases). This CDR3 contains 15 residues. Trimming took 5 bases from V and 5 from J, leaving 16 bases between them. Germline-derived CDR1 and CDR2 are SGHTA and FQGNSA. This CDR3 reads CASSLQPGPHQPQHF. CDR3 in DNA: TGTGCCAGCAGCCTCCAACCAGGGCCCCATCAGCCCCAGCATTTT.